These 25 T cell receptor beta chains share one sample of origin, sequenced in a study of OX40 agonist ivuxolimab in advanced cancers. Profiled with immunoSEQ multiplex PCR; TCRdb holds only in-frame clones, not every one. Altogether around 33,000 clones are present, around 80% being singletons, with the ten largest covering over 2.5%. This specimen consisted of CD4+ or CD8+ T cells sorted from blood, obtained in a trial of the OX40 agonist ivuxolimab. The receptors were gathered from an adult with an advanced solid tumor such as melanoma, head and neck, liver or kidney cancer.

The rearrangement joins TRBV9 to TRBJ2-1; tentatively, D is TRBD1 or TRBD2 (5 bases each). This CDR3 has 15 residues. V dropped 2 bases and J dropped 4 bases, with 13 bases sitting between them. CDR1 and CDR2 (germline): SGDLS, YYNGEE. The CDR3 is CASSVGRGDYNEQFF. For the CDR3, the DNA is TGTGCCAGCAGCGTGGGTCGGGGCGATTACAATGAGCAGTTCTTC.

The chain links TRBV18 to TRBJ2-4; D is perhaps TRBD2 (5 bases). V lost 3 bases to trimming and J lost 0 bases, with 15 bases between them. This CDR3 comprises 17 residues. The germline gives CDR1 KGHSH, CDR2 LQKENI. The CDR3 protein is CASSPLGRGIAKNIQYF. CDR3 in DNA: TGTGCCAGCTCACCCCTTGGACGGGGAATAGCCAAAAACATTCAGTACTTC.

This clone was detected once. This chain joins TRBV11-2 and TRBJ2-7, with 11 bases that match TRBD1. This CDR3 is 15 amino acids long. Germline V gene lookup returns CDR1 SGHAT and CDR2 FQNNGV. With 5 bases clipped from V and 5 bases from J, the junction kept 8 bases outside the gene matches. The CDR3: CASSPLGQGAHEQYF. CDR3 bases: TGTGCCAGCAGCCCACTTGGACAGGGGGCACACGAGCAGTACTTC.

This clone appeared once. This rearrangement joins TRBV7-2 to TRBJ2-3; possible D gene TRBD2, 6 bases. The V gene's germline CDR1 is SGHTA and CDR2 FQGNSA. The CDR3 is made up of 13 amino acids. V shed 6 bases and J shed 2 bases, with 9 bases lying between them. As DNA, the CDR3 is TGTGCCAGCAGTCGGGAGATCACAGATACGCAGTATTTT. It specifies CASSREITDTQYF.

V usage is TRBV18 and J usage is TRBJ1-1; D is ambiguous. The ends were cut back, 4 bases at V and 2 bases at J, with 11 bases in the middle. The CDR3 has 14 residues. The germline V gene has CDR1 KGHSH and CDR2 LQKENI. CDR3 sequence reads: CASSRASSNTEAFF. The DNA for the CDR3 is TGTGCCAGCTCACGGGCCAGCTCAAACACTGAAGCTTTCTTT. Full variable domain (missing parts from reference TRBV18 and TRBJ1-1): NAGVMQNPRHLVRRRGQEARLRCSPMKGHSHVYWYRQLPEEGLKFMVYLQKENIIDESGMPKERFSAEFPKEGPSILRIQQVVRGDSAAYFCASSRASSNTEAFFGQGTRLTVV.

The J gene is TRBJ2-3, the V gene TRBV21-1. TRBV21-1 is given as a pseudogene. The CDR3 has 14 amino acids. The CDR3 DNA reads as TGTGCCACCCAGGGAACGGGAAGCACAGATACGCAGTATTTT. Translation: CATQGTGSTDTQYF.

CDR3 in DNA: TGTGCCAGCAGCTTGGAGCAGGGGGGTACTGAAGCTTTCTTT. Residues: CASSLEQGGTEAFF. The V call is TRBV5-4, the J call TRBJ1-1, with TRBD1 matching 7 bases. Germline V lookup: CDR1 SGHNT, CDR2 YYREEE (reference sequence). The CDR3 contains 14 residues. V was pared by 0 bases and J by 5 bases, with 4 bases of the junction left unmatched.

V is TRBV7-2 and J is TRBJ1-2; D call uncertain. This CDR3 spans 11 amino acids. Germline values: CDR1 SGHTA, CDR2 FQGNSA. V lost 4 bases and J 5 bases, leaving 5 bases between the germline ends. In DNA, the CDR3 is TGTGCCAGCAGCTCCTCGTATGGCTACACCTTC. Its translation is CASSSSYGYTF.

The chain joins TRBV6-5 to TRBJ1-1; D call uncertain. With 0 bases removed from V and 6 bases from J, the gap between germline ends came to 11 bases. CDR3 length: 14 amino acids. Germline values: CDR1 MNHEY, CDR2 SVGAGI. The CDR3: CASSYSNVESEAFF. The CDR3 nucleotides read TGTGCCAGCAGTTACTCGAATGTGGAATCTGAAGCTTTCTTT.

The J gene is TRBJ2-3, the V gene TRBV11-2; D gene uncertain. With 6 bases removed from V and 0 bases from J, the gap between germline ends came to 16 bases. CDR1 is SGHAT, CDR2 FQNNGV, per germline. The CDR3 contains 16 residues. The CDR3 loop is CASSLIRSISTDTQYF. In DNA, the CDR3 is TGTGCCAGCAGTTTAATCAGGAGTATCAGCACAGATACGCAGTATTTT.

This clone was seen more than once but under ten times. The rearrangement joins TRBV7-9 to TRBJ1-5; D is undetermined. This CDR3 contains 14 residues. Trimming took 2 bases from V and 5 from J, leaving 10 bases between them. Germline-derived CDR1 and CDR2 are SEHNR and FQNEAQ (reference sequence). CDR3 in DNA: TGTGCCAGCAGCTTATCTTTACCGGATCAGCCCCAGCATTTT. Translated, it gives CASSLSLPDQPQHF.

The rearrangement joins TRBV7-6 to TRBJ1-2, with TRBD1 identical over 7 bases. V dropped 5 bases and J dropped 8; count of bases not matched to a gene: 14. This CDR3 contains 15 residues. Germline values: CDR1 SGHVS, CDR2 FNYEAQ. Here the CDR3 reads CASSAGGEGADGYTF. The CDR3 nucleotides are TGTGCCAGCAGCGCAGGGGGGGAGGGGGCCGACGGCTACACCTTC.

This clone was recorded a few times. CDR3 region: CAWMQANYGYTF. The DNA of the CDR3 is TGTGCCTGGATGCAGGCTAACTATGGCTACACCTTC. The rearrangement uses TRBV30 and TRBJ1-2; D call uncertain. The ends were cut back, 4 bases at V and 0 bases at J, with 6 bases in the middle. CDR1 and CDR2 from the germline V gene are GTSNPN and SVGIG (reference sequence). The CDR3 is 12 residues long.

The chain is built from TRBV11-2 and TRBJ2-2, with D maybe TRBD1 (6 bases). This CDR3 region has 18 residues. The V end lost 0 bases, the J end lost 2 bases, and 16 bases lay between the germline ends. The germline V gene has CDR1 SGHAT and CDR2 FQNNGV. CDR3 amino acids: CASSLDLHRVLNTGELFF. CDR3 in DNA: TGTGCCAGCAGCTTAGATCTCCACAGGGTGTTAAACACCGGGGAGCTGTTTTTT.

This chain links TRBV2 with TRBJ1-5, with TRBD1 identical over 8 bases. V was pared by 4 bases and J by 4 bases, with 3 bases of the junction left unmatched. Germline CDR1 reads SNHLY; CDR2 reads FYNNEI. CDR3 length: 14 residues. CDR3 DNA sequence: TGTGCCAGCAGTGCCGACAGGGGAAATCAGCCCCAGCATTTT. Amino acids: CASSADRGNQPQHF. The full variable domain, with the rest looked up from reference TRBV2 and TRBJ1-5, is EPEVTQTPSHQVTQMGQEVILRCVPISNHLYFYWYRQILGQKVEFLVSFYNNEISEKSEIFDDQFSVERPDGSNFTLKIRSTKLEDSAMYFCASSADRGNQPQHFGDGTRLSIL.

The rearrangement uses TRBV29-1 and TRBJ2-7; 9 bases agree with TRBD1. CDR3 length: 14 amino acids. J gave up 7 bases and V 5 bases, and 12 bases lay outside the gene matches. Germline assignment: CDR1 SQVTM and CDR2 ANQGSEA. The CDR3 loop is CSVIGQGTPWEQYF. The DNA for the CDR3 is TGCAGCGTTATAGGACAGGGGACCCCTTGGGAGCAGTACTTC.

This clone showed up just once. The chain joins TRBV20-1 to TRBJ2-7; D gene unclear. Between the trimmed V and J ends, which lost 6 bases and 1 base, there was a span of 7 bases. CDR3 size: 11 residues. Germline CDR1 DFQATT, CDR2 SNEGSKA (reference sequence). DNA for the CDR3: TGCAGTGCGCGTGGATCCTACGAGCAGTACTTC. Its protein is CSARGSYEQYF.

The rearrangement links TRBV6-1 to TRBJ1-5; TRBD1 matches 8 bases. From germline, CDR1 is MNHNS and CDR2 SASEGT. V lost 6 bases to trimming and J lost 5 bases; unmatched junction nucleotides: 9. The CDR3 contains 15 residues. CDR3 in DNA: TGTGCCAGCAGGTTGGACAGGGTTTTTTATCAGCCCCAGCATTTT. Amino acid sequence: CASRLDRVFYQPQHF.

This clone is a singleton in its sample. CDR3 amino acids: CASSRIQGASYEQYF. The CDR3 region has the DNA TGTGCCAGCAGCAGAATTCAGGGGGCGTCGTACGAGCAGTACTTC. V usage is TRBV7-2 and J usage is TRBJ2-7, with 8 nucleotides matching TRBD1. V shed 5 bases, J shed 4 bases, and the junction held 10 bases outside the gene matches. The germline V gene encodes CDR1 SGHTA and CDR2 FQGNSA. The CDR3 is 15 amino acids.

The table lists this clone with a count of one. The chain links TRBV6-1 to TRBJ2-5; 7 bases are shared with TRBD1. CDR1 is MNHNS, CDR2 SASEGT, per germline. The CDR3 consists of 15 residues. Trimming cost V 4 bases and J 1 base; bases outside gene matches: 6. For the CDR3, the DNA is TGTGCCAGCAGTGGCCGGGACAGCGTCCAAGAGACCCAGTACTTC. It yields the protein CASSGRDSVQETQYF.

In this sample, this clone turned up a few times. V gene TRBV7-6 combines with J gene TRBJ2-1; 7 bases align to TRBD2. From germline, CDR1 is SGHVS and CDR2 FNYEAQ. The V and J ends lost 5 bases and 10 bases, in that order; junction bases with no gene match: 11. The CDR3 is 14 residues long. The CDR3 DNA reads TGTGCCAGCAGCGGTAACCGAGCGGGATGGGAGCAGTTCTTC. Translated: CASSGNRAGWEQFF.

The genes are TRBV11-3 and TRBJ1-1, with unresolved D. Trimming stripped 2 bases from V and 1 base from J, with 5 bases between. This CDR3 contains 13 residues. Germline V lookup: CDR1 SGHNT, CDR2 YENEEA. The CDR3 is CASSLRQNTEAFF. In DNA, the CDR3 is TGTGCCAGCAGCTTAAGACAGAACACTGAAGCTTTCTTT.

The CDR3 DNA follows: TGTGCCATCAGTGATTCGTGGAGCTCGGGTAATTCACCCCTCCACTTT. Encoded protein: CAISDSWSSGNSPLHF. The genes are TRBV10-3 and TRBJ1-6; D remains unclear. V was cut by 3 bases and J by 6 bases, with 15 bases left in between. The CDR3 consists of 16 residues. Germline V gene lookup returns CDR1 ENHRY and CDR2 SYGVKD.

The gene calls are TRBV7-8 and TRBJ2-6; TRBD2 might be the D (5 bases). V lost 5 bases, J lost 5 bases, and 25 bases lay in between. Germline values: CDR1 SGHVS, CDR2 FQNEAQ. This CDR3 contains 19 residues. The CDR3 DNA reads TGTGCCAGCAGCCAATCCGGCGGATCGCTGAGGGAATGGGCCAACGTCCTGACTTTC. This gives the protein CASSQSGGSLREWANVLTF.

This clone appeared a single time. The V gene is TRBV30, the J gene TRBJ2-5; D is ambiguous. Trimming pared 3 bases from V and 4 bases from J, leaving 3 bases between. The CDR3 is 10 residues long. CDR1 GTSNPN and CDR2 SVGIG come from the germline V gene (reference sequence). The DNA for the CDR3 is TGTGCCTGGAGGTCAGAGACCCAGTACTTC. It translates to CAWRSETQYF.